Presented here are 18 T cell receptor beta chains from one specimen sequenced in a study of T-cell reconstitution after alpha-beta-depleted transplantation in children. Preparation of the TCRbeta library was carried out with unique molecular identifiers. TCRdb re-analysed the PCR reads in MiXCR, keeping a single row per CDR3 protein. Among around 960,000 distinct CDR3 sequences listed, roughly 29% were seen once. The input for sequencing was PBMCs, mostly from graft donor cells, taken 360 days after TCRalphabeta/CD19-depleted stem cell transplant. The receptors here all came from a boy in the first two years of life who had a stem cell transplant for SCID, so the T cells may come from the graft donor.

The V gene is TRBV5-5, the J gene TRBJ2-1; 7 bases map to TRBD2. V lost 4 bases to trimming and J lost 3 bases; unmatched junction nucleotides: 7. Germline V gene lookup returns CDR1 SGHKS and CDR2 YYEKEE (reference sequence). The CDR3 extends over 15 amino acids. The CDR3 region has the DNA TGTGCCAGCAGCCGGGGGGTGGGGGACTACAATGAGCAGTTCTTC. This encodes CASSRGVGDYNEQFF.

The rearrangement links TRBV4-2 to TRBJ2-3; D might be TRBD2 (7 bases). The CDR3 runs to 20 residues. V was trimmed by 1 base and J by 5 bases, leaving 28 bases between them. Germline CDR1 and CDR2: LGHNA and YNFKEQ. CDR3 amino acids: CASSQVDAPAWGGQGDTQYF. In DNA form, the CDR3 reads TGTGCCAGCAGCCAAGTTGATGCGCCCGCGTGGGGGGGCCAGGGAGATACGCAGTATTTT.

The V call is TRBV20-1, the J call TRBJ2-7; a possible D gene is TRBD1 (6 bases). V lost 3 bases to trimming and J lost 0 bases, with 12 bases between them. Germline values: CDR1 DFQATT, CDR2 SNEGSKA (reference sequence). This CDR3 contains 14 residues. CDR3 amino acids: CSASRQAISYEQYF. For the CDR3, the DNA is TGCAGTGCTAGTAGACAGGCGATCTCCTACGAGCAGTACTTC.

The sample holds a few counts of this clonotype. The chain recombines TRBV4-1 with TRBJ1-6; TRBD1 matches at 8 bases. V was pared by 4 bases and J by 9 bases, with 14 bases of the junction left unmatched. Germline values: CDR1 MGHRA, CDR2 YSYEKL. CDR3 length equals 17 residues. The CDR3 sequence is CASSLESRMGQVSPLHF. The DNA for the CDR3 is TGCGCCAGCAGCCTAGAAAGCCGAATGGGACAGGTTTCACCCCTCCACTTT.

This clonotype was counted a few times. This CDR3 reads CASSRGLATETQYF. The CDR3 nucleotides read TGTGCCAGCAGTCGGGGACTAGCGACAGAGACCCAGTACTTC. The chain uses TRBV2 and TRBJ2-5, with TRBD2 matching 10 bases. After removal of 5 bases from V and 4 bases from J, the junction contained 4 bases not matched to a gene. The CDR3 spans 14 residues. CDR1 is SNHLY, CDR2 FYNNEI, per germline. The entire variable domain, with the rest obtained from reference TRBV2 and TRBJ2-5, is as follows: EPEVTQTPSHQVTQMGQEVILRCVPISNHLYFYWYRQILGQKVEFLVSFYNNEISEKSEIFDDQFSVERPDGSNFTLKIRSTKLEDSAMYFCASSRGLATETQYFGPGTRLLVL.

This clonotype was observed a few times. DNA for the CDR3: TGTGCCAGCAGCGGTTACTCTATTCGATCCCAGTACTTC. It codes for CASSGYSIRSQYF. V gene TRBV11-2 combines with J gene TRBJ2-5; the D is unclear. V lost 5 bases to trimming and J lost 9 bases, with 16 bases between them. Germline values: CDR1 SGHAT, CDR2 FQNNGV. CDR3 size: 13 residues.

This clonotype was observed a handful of times. V gene TRBV29-1 combines with J gene TRBJ2-1; D unclear. From germline, CDR1 is SQVTM and CDR2 ANQGSEA. The CDR3 is 20 amino acids. V shed 7 bases and J shed 0 bases, with 31 bases lying between them. The CDR3 coding sequence is TGCAGCGGGAGAAAGGGCGTCAATTCTTCGCCCTTAAGCTCCTACAATGAGCAGTTCTTC. It translates to CSGRKGVNSSPLSSYNEQFF.

This clonotype has only one observation. The chain combines TRBV20-1 with TRBJ1-5; D is unclear. V was trimmed by 5 bases and J by 6 bases, leaving 14 bases between them. The CDR3 length is 13 residues. In germline, CDR1 is DFQATT, CDR2 SNEGSKA (reference sequence). The CDR3, as DNA: TGCAGTGCTGAGACCAGGCGTACTCAGCCCCAGCATTTT. It yields the protein CSAETRRTQPQHF.

This clonotype showed up just a few times. The genes are TRBV12-3 or TRBV12-4 and TRBJ2-3, with 8 bases fitting TRBD1. The CDR3 has 16 residues. V gave up 7 bases and J gave up 1 base; unmatched junction bases: 10. The CDR3 sequence is CASTPGQGRGTDTQYF. DNA for the CDR3: TGTGCCAGCACCCCAGGACAGGGAAGGGGCACAGATACGCAGTATTTT.

V is TRBV29-1 and J is TRBJ2-1; 9 nucleotides agree with TRBD1. Germline loops: CDR1 SQVTM, CDR2 ANQGSEA. Trimming at V came to 4 bases and at J to 5 bases, leaving 6 bases not matched to a gene. The CDR3 consists of 14 residues. CDR3 residues: CSVADRGDHNEQFF. The DNA of the CDR3 is TGCAGCGTTGCGGACAGGGGCGACCACAATGAGCAGTTCTTC.

This chain joins TRBV3-1 and TRBJ2-7; 8 nucleotides match TRBD2. The CDR3 covers 14 residues. V dropped 3 bases and J dropped 2; count of bases not matched to a gene: 3. Germline CDR1 LGHDT, CDR2 YNNKEL (reference sequence). Here the CDR3 DNA reads TGTGCCAGCAGCCATGCGGGGGGCCCCTACGAGCAGTACTTC. Translation gives CASSHAGGPYEQYF.

This chain joins TRBV5-1 and TRBJ2-1; TRBD1 aligns across 8 bases. The CDR3 is 15 residues long. Per the germline V gene, CDR1 is SGHRS and CDR2 is YFSETQ. The trim removed 4 bases at V and 4 bases at J, leaving 7 bases unmatched. CDR3 sequence reads: CASSLARTGYNEQFF. CDR3 nucleotide sequence: TGCGCCAGCAGCCTGGCGAGGACAGGGTACAATGAGCAGTTCTTC.

The chain couples TRBV9 to TRBJ1-6, with 8 positions matching TRBD1. The CDR3 is 15 residues long. The V segment lost 0 bases and the J segment 7 bases; nucleotides outside the gene matches: 3. Germline loops: CDR1 SGDLS, CDR2 YYNGEE. The CDR3 region is CASSVGTGGNSPLHF. The CDR3 nucleotides read TGTGCCAGCAGCGTAGGAACAGGGGGGAATTCACCCCTCCACTTT.

The chain employs TRBV7-3 and TRBJ2-2, with unresolved D. CDR3 size: 14 residues. From germline, CDR1 is SGHTA and CDR2 FQGTGA. Trimming removed 2 bases from V and 4 bases from J, with 8 bases in between. The CDR3 coding sequence is TGTGCCAGCAGCTTAGAGCGTACCACCGGGGAGCTGTTTTTT. Protein: CASSLERTTGELFF.

The chain is built from TRBV25-1 and TRBJ2-1; D is tentatively TRBD1 or TRBD2 (5 bases each). The V end was cut by 6 bases, the J end by 9 bases, with 27 bases between. The CDR3 spans 17 residues. Germline assignment: CDR1 MGHDK and CDR2 SYGVNS. CDR3 loop: CASSLRQSHGAYGEQFF. DNA of the CDR3: TGTGCCAGCAGCCTACGACAGTCCCACGGGGCTTACGGTGAGCAGTTCTTC. The variable domain in full, completed from reference TRBV25-1 and TRBJ2-1, reads EADIYQTPRYLVIGTGKKITLECSQTMGHDKMYWYQQDPGMELHLIHYSYGVNSTEKGDLSSESTVSRIRTEHFPLTLESARPSHTSQYLCASSLRQSHGAYGEQFFGPGTRLTVL.

This clonotype appeared many times. This chain joins TRBV7-2 and TRBJ2-7; 8 positions agree with TRBD1. This CDR3 has 14 amino acids. Germline values: CDR1 SGHTA, CDR2 FQGNSA. Unmatched junction bases numbered 5, after V lost 5 bases and J lost 2 bases. In DNA form, the CDR3 reads TGTGCCAGCAGCCAGAGGACAGGGACCTACGAGCAGTACTTC. It yields the protein CASSQRTGTYEQYF.

This clonotype was observed a handful of times. V usage is TRBV7-2 and J usage is TRBJ1-1; D gene uncertain. Germline values: CDR1 SGHTA, CDR2 FQGNSA. Trimming stripped 5 bases from V and 6 bases from J, with 13 bases between. This CDR3 region has 13 residues. The CDR3 loop is CASSVARYAEAFF. The CDR3 DNA sequence: TGTGCCAGCAGCGTCGCCCGATATGCTGAAGCTTTCTTT.

This clonotype showed up just a few times. CDR3 DNA: TGTGCCAGTAAGGGGGCGGTGAGCACAGATACGCAGTATTTT. It encodes CASKGAVSTDTQYF. This chain links TRBV12-3 or TRBV12-4 with TRBJ2-3, with 7 bases that match TRBD1. This CDR3 is built from 14 residues. V was pared by 9 bases and J by 0 bases, with 6 bases of the junction left unmatched.